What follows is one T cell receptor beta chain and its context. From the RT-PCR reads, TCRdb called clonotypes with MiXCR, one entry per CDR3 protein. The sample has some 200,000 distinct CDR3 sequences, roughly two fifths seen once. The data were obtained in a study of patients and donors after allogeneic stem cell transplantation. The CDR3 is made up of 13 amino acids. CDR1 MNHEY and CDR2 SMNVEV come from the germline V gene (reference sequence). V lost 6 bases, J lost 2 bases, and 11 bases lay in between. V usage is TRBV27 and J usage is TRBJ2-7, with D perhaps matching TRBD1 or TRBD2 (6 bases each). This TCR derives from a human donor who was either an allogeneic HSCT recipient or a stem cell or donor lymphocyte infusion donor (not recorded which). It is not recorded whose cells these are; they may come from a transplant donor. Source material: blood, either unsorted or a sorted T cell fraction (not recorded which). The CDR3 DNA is TGTGCCAGCAGCCCCGGGGGCCCCTACGAGCAGTACTTC. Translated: CASSPGGPYEQYF.